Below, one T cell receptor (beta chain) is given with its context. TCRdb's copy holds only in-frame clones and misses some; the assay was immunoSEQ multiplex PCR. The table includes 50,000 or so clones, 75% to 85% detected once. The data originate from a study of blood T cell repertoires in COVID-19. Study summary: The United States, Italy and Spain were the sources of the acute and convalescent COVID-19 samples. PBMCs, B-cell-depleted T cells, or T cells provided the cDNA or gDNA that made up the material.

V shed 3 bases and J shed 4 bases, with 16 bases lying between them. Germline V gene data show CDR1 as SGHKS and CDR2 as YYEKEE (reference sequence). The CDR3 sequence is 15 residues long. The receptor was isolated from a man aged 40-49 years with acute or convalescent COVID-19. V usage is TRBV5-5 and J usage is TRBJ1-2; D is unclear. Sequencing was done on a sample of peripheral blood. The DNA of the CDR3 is TGTGCCAGCAGCTCGGCGGAGGGTACAGTCTATGGCTACACCTTC. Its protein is CASSSAEGTVYGYTF.